The 6 T cell receptor beta chains reported below all come from one sample, sequenced in a study of cytomegalovirus exposure and HLA in healthy donors. 60 Vbeta and 13 Jbeta primers were used in PCR. Repertoires were generated with immunoSEQ multiplex PCR, while TCRdb's copy carries only in-frame clones and drops some. The sample holds roughly 150,000 clones, about a tenth seen once. Input material: PBMCs. The receptors shown here come from a male donor in good health and CMV-seronegative.

This sequence joins TRBV6-5 and TRBJ1-1, with D possibly matching TRBD1 (5 bases). CDR1 is MNHEY, CDR2 SVGAGI, per germline. CDR3 length equals 12 residues. Trimming took 7 bases from V and 8 from J, leaving 14 bases between them. CDR3 DNA sequence: TGTGCCAGCAATTATCCAGGGAACGAAGCTTTCTTT. It specifies CASNYPGNEAFF.

This clone was counted between two and nine times. V gene TRBV28 combines with J gene TRBJ2-7, with TRBD2 matching over 8 bases. The CDR3 runs 15 residues. The ends lost 6 bases at V and 4 bases at J; junction bases unmatched: 11. CDR1 is MDHEN and CDR2 is SYDVKM in the germline V gene. The CDR3 DNA follows: TGTGCCAGCAGAAGAACCAGCGGGAGCGGGTACGAGCAGTACTTC. Encoded protein: CASRRTSGSGYEQYF.

This sequence joins TRBV6-6 and TRBJ2-7; no firm D call. Germline values: CDR1 MNHNY, CDR2 SVGAGI (reference sequence). The CDR3 contains 13 residues. Trimming pared 4 bases from V and 3 bases from J, leaving 10 bases between. CDR3 region: CASSLSRFYEQYF. As DNA, the CDR3 is TGTGCCAGCAGTTTAAGTCGGTTCTACGAGCAGTACTTC.

The rearrangement links TRBV19 to TRBJ1-2; D gene uncertain. Per the germline V gene, CDR1 is LNHDA and CDR2 is SQIVND (reference sequence). The V end was cut by 7 bases, the J end by 8 bases, with 14 bases between. The CDR3 covers 12 residues. The CDR3 spells CASNLGAQGYTF. In nucleotides, the CDR3 is TGTGCCAGTAATTTGGGCGCTCAGGGCTACACCTTC.

The sample holds a few counts of this clone. The V call is TRBV29-1, the J call TRBJ2-5; 7 bases agree with TRBD2. The CDR3 extends over 13 amino acids. With V trimmed by 7 bases and J by 5 bases, 10 bases remained unmatched. Germline V gives CDR1 SQVTM, CDR2 ANQGSEA. CDR3 sequence (DNA): TGCAGCGCCTCGAGGGAGGGCGAGGAGACCCAGTACTTC. This codes for CSASREGEETQYF.

The rearrangement joins TRBV7-2 to TRBJ1-2, with 7 bases matching TRBD1. Germline assignment: CDR1 SGHTA and CDR2 FQGNSA. Trimming removed 5 bases from V and 3 bases from J; junction bases left unmatched: 6. The CDR3 extends over 14 amino acids. The CDR3 sequence is CASSPDREYYGYTF. CDR3 DNA sequence: TGTGCCAGCAGCCCAGACAGGGAGTACTATGGCTACACCTTC.